This TCR beta chain was recovered during a study of siplizumab effects on memory and regulatory T cells. Study observations and caveats: Only a minor fraction of alloreactive clones mapped to unstimulated subsets. With siplizumab, mappable alloreactive CD4+ clones averaged 68.8% Treg-derived, versus around 27% in controls.

The study assayed 90,000 to 100,000 TCR templates per sample. The assay was immunoSEQ multiplex PCR, and TCRdb's table has in-frame clones only and misses some. In the table there are some 97,000 clones, approximately 94% of which are singletons. The germline V gene encodes CDR1 SGHAT and CDR2 FQDESV (reference sequence). The V and J ends lost 3 bases and 4 bases respectively, with 6 bases between them. The CDR3 has 13 amino acids. For this clone: Its antigen is not known.

The chain employs TRBV11-1 and TRBJ2-2; D call uncertain. Sample: non-Treg CD4+ T cells sorted from blood. This clonotype originated in a human donor in good health. CDR3 nucleotide sequence: TGTGCCAGCAGCTTTCGGCGCACCGGGGAGCTGTTTTTT. Amino acids: CASSFRRTGELFF. Based on the CDR3 plus reference TRBV11-1 and TRBJ2-2, the full variable domain is EAEVAQSPRYKITEKSQAVAFWCDPISGHATLYWYRQILGQGPELLVQFQDESVVDDSQLPKDRFSAERLKGVDSTLKIQPAELGDSAMYLCASSFRRTGELFFGEGSRLTVL.